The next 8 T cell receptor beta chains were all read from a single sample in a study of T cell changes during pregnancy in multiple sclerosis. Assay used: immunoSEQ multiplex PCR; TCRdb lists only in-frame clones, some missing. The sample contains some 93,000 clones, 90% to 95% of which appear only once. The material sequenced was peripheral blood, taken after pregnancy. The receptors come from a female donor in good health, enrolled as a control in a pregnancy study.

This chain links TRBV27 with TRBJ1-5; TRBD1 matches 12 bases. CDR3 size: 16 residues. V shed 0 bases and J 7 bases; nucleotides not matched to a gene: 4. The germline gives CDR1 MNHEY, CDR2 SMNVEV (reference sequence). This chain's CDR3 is CASSLSGTGGGQPQHF. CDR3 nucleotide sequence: TGTGCCAGCAGTTTATCGGGGACAGGGGGCGGGCAGCCCCAGCATTTT.

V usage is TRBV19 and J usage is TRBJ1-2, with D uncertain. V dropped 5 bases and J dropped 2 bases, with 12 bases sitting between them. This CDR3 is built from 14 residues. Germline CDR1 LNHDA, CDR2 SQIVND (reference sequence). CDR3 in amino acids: CASSAWTGNYGYTF. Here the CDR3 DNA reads TGTGCCAGTAGTGCCTGGACGGGAAACTATGGCTACACCTTC.

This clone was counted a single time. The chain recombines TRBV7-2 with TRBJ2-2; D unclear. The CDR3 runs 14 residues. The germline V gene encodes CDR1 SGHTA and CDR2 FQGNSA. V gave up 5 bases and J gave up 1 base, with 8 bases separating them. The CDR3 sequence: CASSLTQNTGELFF. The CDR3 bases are TGTGCCAGCAGCCTTACACAGAACACCGGGGAGCTGTTTTTT.

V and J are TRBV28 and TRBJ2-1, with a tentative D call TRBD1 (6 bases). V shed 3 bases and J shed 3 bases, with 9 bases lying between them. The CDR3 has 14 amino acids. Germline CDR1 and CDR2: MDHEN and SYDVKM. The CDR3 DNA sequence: TGTGCCAGCAGTTTCGGCAGGGGCTACAATGAGCAGTTCTTC. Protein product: CASSFGRGYNEQFF.

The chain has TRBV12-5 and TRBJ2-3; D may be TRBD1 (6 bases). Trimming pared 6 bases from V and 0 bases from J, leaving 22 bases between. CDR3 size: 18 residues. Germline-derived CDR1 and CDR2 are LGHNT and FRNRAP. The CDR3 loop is CASGNRAKRLYSTDTQYF. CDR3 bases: TGTGCTAGTGGAAACAGGGCTAAAAGGTTATATAGCACAGATACGCAGTATTTT.

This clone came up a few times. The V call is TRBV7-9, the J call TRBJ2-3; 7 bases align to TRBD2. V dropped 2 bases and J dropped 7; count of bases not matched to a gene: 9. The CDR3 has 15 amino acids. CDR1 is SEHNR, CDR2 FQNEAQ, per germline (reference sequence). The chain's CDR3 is CASSLMGGRLNTQYF. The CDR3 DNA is TGTGCCAGCAGCTTAATGGGGGGGAGGTTGAATACGCAGTATTTT. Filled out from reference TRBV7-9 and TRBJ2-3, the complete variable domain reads DTGVSQNPRHKITKRGQNVTFRCDPISEHNRLYWYRQTLGQGPEFLTYFQNEAQLEKSRLLSDRFSAERPKGSFSTLEIQRTEQGDSAMYLCASSLMGGRLNTQYFGPGTRLTVL.

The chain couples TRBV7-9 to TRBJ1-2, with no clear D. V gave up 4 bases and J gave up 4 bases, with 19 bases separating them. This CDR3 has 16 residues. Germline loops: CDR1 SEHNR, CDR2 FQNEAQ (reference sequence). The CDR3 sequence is CASSSVVGQIGYGYTF. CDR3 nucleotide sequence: TGTGCCAGCAGCTCCGTGGTTGGGCAGATTGGCTATGGCTACACCTTC.

CDR3 sequence (DNA): TGTGCCAGCAGCCAAGACCGGGCCAGGGTCCGCGAGCAGTACTTC. Translated, it gives CASSQDRARVREQYF. The rearrangement links TRBV14 to TRBJ2-7, with D possibly matching TRBD1 (5 bases). Per the germline V gene, CDR1 is SGHDN and CDR2 is FVKESK. This CDR3 is 15 amino acids long. The V gene lost 0 bases and the J gene lost 6 bases, with 15 bases spanning the gap.